This TCR beta chain was recovered during a study of cytomegalovirus exposure and HLA in healthy donors. Study results and caveats: In an earlier analysis, about 87% or about 30%: the productive usage of most TCR beta V segments.

The germline V gene encodes CDR1 SNHLY and CDR2 FYNNEI. CDR3 length equals 15 residues. As regards this clone: Its antigen is not known. Germline and junction disagree at one end, which may indicate a read error.

Researchers ran the PCR with 60 Vbeta and 13 Jbeta primers. The authors' processing: Per a later analysis, the number of unique TCR beta chains was roughly 80 million, of which about 10 million were shared. TCRdb's table, derived via immunoSEQ multiplex PCR, lists solely in-frame clones and lacks some. The DNA was the basis for D and trimming; V, J and clone size are from that table. Its listing shows 35,000 to 45,000 clones. The donors comprised healthy bone marrow donors. Sequenced input: PBMCs. The chain recombines TRBV2 with TRBJ2-2, with D tentatively TRBD2 (5 bases). The clonotype was recovered from a male donor in good health and CMV-seronegative. Here the CDR3 DNA reads TGTGCCAGCAAATTAGAGAACGGGAACGCCGGGGAGCTGTTTTTT. It translates to CASKLENGNAGELFF.